The text below deals with one TCR beta chain. This record comes from a study of blood T cell repertoires in COVID-19. As for the study in general: The analysed material was cDNA or gDNA that came from T cells, B-cell-depleted T cells, or PBMCs.

In the 2 weeks before study entry, exposed participants met a COVID-19 case, which was PCR-confirmed or clinician-diagnosed. Germline V CDR1 and CDR2: MNHEY, SMNVEV (reference sequence). The CDR3 runs 16 residues. The ends lost 5 bases at V and 7 bases at J; junction bases unmatched: 14. Original processing notes: How many nucleated cells were present was estimated from reference gene primer amplification. Repertoires were generated with immunoSEQ multiplex PCR, while TCRdb's copy carries only in-frame clones and drops some. The V and J calls and clone size are taken from that table; D and trimming were inferred from the DNA. The table shows hundreds of thousands of clones, with more than 70% occurring only once.

The sample consisted of PBMCs or T cells enriched from blood (not recorded which). The chain employs TRBV27 and TRBJ2-1; 7 bases map to TRBD2. This receptor was taken from a woman aged 18-29 years who had been exposed to COVID-19. The CDR3 nucleotides are TGTGCCAGCAGTCTCATCTTCGGCGGGAGTAGGAATGAGCAGTTCTTC. It encodes CASSLIFGGSRNEQFF.